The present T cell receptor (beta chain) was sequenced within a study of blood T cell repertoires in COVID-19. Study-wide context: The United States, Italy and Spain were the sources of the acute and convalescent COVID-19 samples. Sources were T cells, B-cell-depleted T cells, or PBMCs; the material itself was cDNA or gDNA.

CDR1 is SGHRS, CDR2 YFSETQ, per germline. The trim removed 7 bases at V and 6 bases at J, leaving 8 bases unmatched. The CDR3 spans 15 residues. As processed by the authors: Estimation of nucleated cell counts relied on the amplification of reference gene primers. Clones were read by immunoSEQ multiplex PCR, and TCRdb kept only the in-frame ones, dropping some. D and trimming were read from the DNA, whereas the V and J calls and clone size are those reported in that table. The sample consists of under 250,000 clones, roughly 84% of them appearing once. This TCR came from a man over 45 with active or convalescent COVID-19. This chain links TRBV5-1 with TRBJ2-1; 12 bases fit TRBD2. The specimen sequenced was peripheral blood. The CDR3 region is CASAGTSGLRNEQFF. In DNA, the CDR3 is TGCGCCAGCGCCGGGACTAGCGGGCTTCGCAATGAGCAGTTCTTC.